This TCR beta chain was obtained from a study of shared clonotypes between healthy human individuals. Study findings and constraints: Only a few donors were included, so the genetic and exposure-history diversity represented was limited.

With respect to this clone: Antigen: not known.

Sequencing used immunoSEQ multiplex PCR; TCRdb keeps in-frame clones, though not all of them. The repertoire holds about 2.1 million clones, with roughly 91% as singletons. Terminally differentiated effector memory CD45RA+ cells were excluded from the naive CD8 cells, which were CD45RO-negative and positively selected for CCR7. V gave up 5 bases and J gave up 6 bases, with 11 bases separating them. The germline V gene has CDR1 SSHAT and CDR2 FNYEAQ (reference sequence). The CDR3 contains 13 residues. The genes are TRBV7-7 and TRBJ2-1, with a weak D call TRBD2 (5 bases). The sequencing input was naive CD8+ T cells from PBMCs. The origin of this receptor is a man aged 18 to 30 in good health. Some clones in this sample may be carry-over from other donors' samples. The CDR3 protein is CASSPRGLNEQFF. The CDR3 DNA is TGTGCCAGCAGCCCCCGGGGTCTCAATGAGCAGTTCTTC.